The rows below give T cell receptor beta chains drawn from one sample of a study of shared clonotypes between healthy human individuals. Produced via immunoSEQ multiplex PCR; TCRdb's table is partial and in-frame only. The sample includes hundreds of thousands of clones, less than 85% of them seen just once. The specimen sequenced was memory CD4+ T cells sorted from blood. All receptors come from a young woman in good health. Both conserved end residues are part of each CDR3. Clone size is shown for a subset of rows, as once, few, many or a class of expanded clone.

J: TRBJ1-4; V: TRBV27; size: .; CDR3: CASSSWDSEGGQKLFF
J: TRBJ1-4; V: TRBV5-4; size: .; CDR3: CASSSPDRGDEKLFF
J: TRBJ1-5; V: TRBV11-3; size: .; CDR3: CASSLGYSNQPQHF
J: TRBJ2-1; V: TRBV10-3; size: .; CDR3: CATGTSGYNEQFF
J: TRBJ1-4; V: TRBV5-4; size: .; CDR3: CASSIAKDGNEKLFF
J: TRBJ1-5; V: TRBV2; size: few; CDR3: CASSWTDSNQPQHF
J: TRBJ2-7; V: TRBV5-1; size: .; CDR3: CASSVRDRANEQYF
J: TRBJ2-2; V: TRBV28; size: .; CDR3: CASSRERGRELFF
J: TRBJ2-4; V: TRBV7-2; size: .; CDR3: CASSLAKNIQYF
J: TRBJ2-7; V: TRBV28; size: .; CDR3: CASRARGAGSYEQYF
J: TRBJ2-7; V: TRBV29-1; size: .; CDR3: CSFKGQRDEQYF
J: TRBJ2-4; V: TRBV5-1; size: .; CDR3: CASSQIAGAKNIQYF
J: TRBJ2-7; V: TRBV11-1; size: .; CDR3: CASSSTGTGRYYEQYF
J: TRBJ2-7; V: TRBV27; size: .; CDR3: CASRLGTGFEQYF
J: TRBJ2-2; V: TRBV28; size: few; CDR3: CASRYQGTGTGELFF
J: TRBJ1-2; V: TRBV9; size: .; CDR3: CASSESPGTSSGYTF
J: TRBJ1-6; V: TRBV30; size: .; CDR3: CASKGGLTNSPLHF
J: TRBJ2-1; V: TRBV7-2; size: .; CDR3: CASSLAGLAGVGYNEQFF
J: TRBJ2-7; V: TRBV28; size: .; CDR3: CASSLGRGYEQYF
J: TRBJ1-6; V: TRBV30; size: few; CDR3: CAWSIYPVTGDNSPLHF
J: TRBJ2-1; V: TRBV9; size: .; CDR3: CASSPPPGTSGYNEQFF
J: TRBJ1-2; V: TRBV14; size: .; CDR3: CASSQWADANYGYTF
J: TRBJ2-1; V: TRBV27; size: .; CDR3: CASSFFRNSENNEQFF
J: TRBJ2-1; V: TRBV2; size: once; CDR3: CASNAQLAGVVYEQFF
J: TRBJ2-5; V: TRBV7-8; size: once; CDR3: CASSYVALNAGGQETQYF
J: TRBJ2-1; V: TRBV5-4; size: few; CDR3: CASSQTGTGKYNEQFF
J: TRBJ2-3; V: TRBV5-1; size: once; CDR3: CASRDGTRDWDTQYF
J: TRBJ1-1; V: TRBV4-1; size: .; CDR3: CASSQEDRGRAAFF
J: TRBJ2-2; V: TRBV4-1; size: .; CDR3: CASSQPGLAGITGELFF
J: TRBJ1-1; V: TRBV19; size: .; CDR3: CASSIFGGGGTEAFF
J: TRBJ1-2; V: TRBV5-4; size: .; CDR3: CASSFPTEEVYGYTF
J: TRBJ1-6; V: TRBV28; size: .; CDR3: CASSLGQVVNSPLHF
J: TRBJ1-5; V: TRBV5-3; size: .; CDR3: CARSLAPWGQNQPQHF
J: TRBJ1-1; V: TRBV5-1; size: few; CDR3: CASTEQTGSSEAFF
J: TRBJ2-3; V: TRBV7-9; size: few; CDR3: CASSSGTSGTLSDTQYF
J: TRBJ2-7; V: TRBV19; size: .; CDR3: CASRPAGGPGEQYF
J: TRBJ2-1; V: TRBV30; size: .; CDR3: CAWSYGGPNEQFF
J: TRBJ2-1; V: TRBV28; size: .; CDR3: CASSGGRTSGADNEQFF
J: TRBJ2-1; V: TRBV9; size: once; CDR3: CASSGTSRNEQFF
J: TRBJ1-1; V: TRBV5-1; size: once; CDR3: CASSHRDRASTEAFF
J: TRBJ1-1; V: TRBV2; size: .; CDR3: CASRGRAGDTEAFF
J: TRBJ1-5; V: TRBV4-1; size: .; CDR3: CASSQDTYQPQHF
J: TRBJ1-2; V: TRBV13; size: .; CDR3: CASSLGAGALPYGYTF
J: TRBJ2-1; V: TRBV7-2; size: .; CDR3: CASSQGRDNEQFF
J: TRBJ2-5; V: TRBV19; size: .; CDR3: CASGGGANQETQYF
J: TRBJ2-7; V: TRBV6-5; size: .; CDR3: CASSYSGARGVGEQYF
J: TRBJ1-1; V: TRBV6-5; size: .; CDR3: CASRTDYGAFF
J: TRBJ1-4; V: TRBV7-8; size: .; CDR3: CASSSTGAGEKLFF
J: TRBJ2-6; V: TRBV28; size: few; CDR3: CASSPAFAWDGANVLTF
J: TRBJ2-3; V: TRBV27; size: .; CDR3: CASRGQGDTDTQYF